Presented here are 30 T cell receptor beta chains from one specimen sequenced in a study of T cell changes during pregnancy in multiple sclerosis. Produced via immunoSEQ multiplex PCR; TCRdb's table is partial and in-frame only. The sample yields around 55,000 clones, approximately 93% seen once. Here the sequenced sample was CD8+ T cells from peripheral blood mononuclear cells, taken in the second trimester of pregnancy. The receptors were gathered from a female donor with multiple sclerosis, enrolled in a pregnancy study.

In this sample, this clone turned up once. The chain has TRBV13 and TRBJ1-4; 8 bases are a match to TRBD1. V was clipped by 3 bases and J by 5 bases; unmatched bases: 2. CDR3 length: 14 residues. Germline loops: CDR1 PRHDT, CDR2 FYEKMQ (reference sequence). The CDR3 loop reads CASSFRDRNEKLFF. In DNA form, the CDR3 reads TGTGCCAGCAGCTTCCGGGACAGGAATGAAAAACTGTTTTTT.

CDR3 DNA: TGTGCCAGCCGAAGGACTAGCGGAGGGGAAATGAGTGAGCAGTTCTTC. It is translated as CASRRTSGGEMSEQFF. This chain joins TRBV2 and TRBJ2-1; 10 nucleotides match TRBD2. The trim removed 8 bases at V and 9 bases at J, leaving 16 bases unmatched. Germline V CDR1 and CDR2: SNHLY, FYNNEI. The CDR3 is 16 amino acids.

The rearrangement joins TRBV7-9 to TRBJ2-1; no reliable D call. CDR1 SEHNR and CDR2 FQNEAQ come from the germline V gene (reference sequence). The CDR3 has 14 amino acids. The germline V and J ends were trimmed by 4 bases and 3 bases, with 10 bases remaining between them. In DNA, the CDR3 is TGTGCCAGCAGCTCCCCCAGGCACTACAATGAGCAGTTCTTC. Translated: CASSSPRHYNEQFF.

The chain couples TRBV9 to TRBJ2-5; the match to TRBD1 covers 8 bases. The junction had 10 bases not matched to a gene; V was cut back by 4 bases and J by 5 bases. The length of the CDR3 is 15 residues. The germline V gene encodes CDR1 SGDLS and CDR2 YYNGEE. CDR3 sequence: CASSTQTGDVETQYF. CDR3 coding DNA: TGTGCCAGCAGCACTCAGACAGGGGATGTCGAGACCCAGTACTTC.

The V and J genes are TRBV15 and TRBJ1-1, with 9 bases matching TRBD1. The CDR3 has 15 residues. The germline V gene encodes CDR1 LNHNV and CDR2 YYDKDF (reference sequence). With V trimmed by 0 bases and J by 6 bases, 5 bases remained unmatched. The CDR3 DNA sequence: TGTGCCACCAGCAGAGACGGACAGGGGCTCCCTGAAGCTTTCTTT. Residues: CATSRDGQGLPEAFF.

The gene calls are TRBV1 and TRBJ1-1. TRBV1 is described as a pseudogene. The CDR3 totals 15 residues. CDR3 sequence reads: CTSSQVSGMNTEAFF. The CDR3 nucleotides read TGCACCAGCAGCCAAGTCTCGGGGATGAACACTGAAGCTTTCTTT.

There are a few counts of this clone. The chain uses TRBV7-2 and TRBJ2-3; TRBD1 matches at 7 bases. The trim removed 4 bases at V and 4 bases at J, leaving 8 bases unmatched. CDR3 size: 15 residues. In germline, CDR1 is SGHTA, CDR2 FQGNSA. The CDR3 sequence: CASSSSQGISDTQYF. The DNA for the CDR3 is TGTGCCAGCAGCTCGTCACAGGGGATATCAGATACGCAGTATTTT.

This clone came up a few times. This chain connects TRBV4-3 to TRBJ1-3, with no clear D. Trimming cost V 4 bases and J 0 bases, with 13 bases left between them. The CDR3 is 16 residues long. CDR1 and CDR2 from the germline V gene are LGHNA and YSLEER. The CDR3 DNA reads as TGCGCCAGCAGCCCTCTCCCCGGGTTCTCTGGAAACACCATATATTTT. Encoded protein: CASSPLPGFSGNTIYF.

The chain is built from TRBV11-2 and TRBJ1-1; a weak D match, TRBD1 (6 bases). Trimming took 1 base from V and 1 from J, leaving 10 bases between them. This CDR3 region has 15 residues. Germline V CDR1 and CDR2: SGHAT, FQNNGV. The CDR3 DNA reads TGTGCCAGCAGCTTAGGACAGGTCCGGAACACTGAAGCTTTCTTT. This gives the protein CASSLGQVRNTEAFF.

The genes are TRBV7-3 and TRBJ2-3, with D hard to call. There are 15 residues in the CDR3. Trimming cost V 1 base and J 1 base, with 9 bases left between them. In germline, CDR1 is SGHTA, CDR2 FQGTGA. CDR3 sequence: CASSLRSGGTDTQYF. CDR3 sequence (DNA): TGTGCCAGCAGCTTAAGGTCGGGTGGCACAGATACGCAGTATTTT.

The V and J genes are TRBV11-2 and TRBJ2-1, with 12 bases aligning to TRBD2. The CDR3 has 17 amino acids. The germline V gene has CDR1 SGHAT and CDR2 FQNNGV. J gave up 0 bases and V 5 bases, and 5 bases lay outside the gene matches. CDR3 DNA: TGTGCCAGCAGCAGCAGACTAGCGGGGGCCTCCTACAATGAGCAGTTCTTC. Its translation: CASSSRLAGASYNEQFF.

The V gene is TRBV28, the J gene TRBJ2-7, with a tentative D call TRBD1 (6 bases). Trimming shortened V by 3 bases and J by 2 bases, and 8 bases separated the two germline ends. CDR3 length equals 13 residues. Germline V lookup: CDR1 MDHEN, CDR2 SYDVKM. As DNA, the CDR3 is TGTGCCAGCAGTTTGACAGGAACCTACGAGCAGTACTTC. Its translation: CASSLTGTYEQYF.

The chain has TRBV2 and TRBJ1-5; TRBD1 is a possible D gene (6 bases). Germline CDR1 and CDR2: SNHLY and FYNNEI. This CDR3 is 14 amino acids long. Trimming stripped 8 bases from V and 10 bases from J, with 21 bases between. The CDR3 sequence: CASSPGVRVEPQHF. CDR3 nucleotide sequence: TGTGCCAGCTCCCCAGGGGTCCGTGTGGAACCCCAGCATTTT.

The chain links TRBV21-1 to TRBJ2-5; the D call in the table, TRBD2, was not verified against the DNA. TRBV21-1 represents a pseudogene. The CDR3 spans 16 residues. For the CDR3, the DNA is TGTGCCAGCAGCAAAGGGGGGGGAGGGCCCCCAGAGACCCAGTACTTC. The encoded protein is CASSKGGGGPPETQYF.

This clone was observed once. The chain recombines TRBV7-9 with TRBJ2-7; D is undetermined. The CDR3 is 14 amino acids. V shed 1 base and J shed 2 bases, with 9 bases lying between them. CDR1 is SEHNR, CDR2 FQNEAQ, per germline (reference sequence). The CDR3, as DNA: TGTGCCAGCAGCTTAGAGAGGTTTACCTACGAGCAGTACTTC. Translated, it gives CASSLERFTYEQYF. The full variable domain, with the rest looked up from reference TRBV7-9 and TRBJ2-7, is DTGVSQNPRHKITKRGQNVTFRCDPISEHNRLYWYRQTLGQGPEFLTYFQNEAQLEKSRLLSDRFSAERPKGSFSTLEIQRTEQGDSAMYLCASSLERFTYEQYFGPGTRLTVT.

The CDR3 here is CASSSPGQGYEQYF. CDR3 bases: TGTGCCAGCAGCTCCCCGGGACAGGGTTACGAGCAGTACTTC. The rearrangement links TRBV11-2 to TRBJ2-7, with 9 positions matching TRBD1. The CDR3 covers 14 residues. CDR1 SGHAT and CDR2 FQNNGV come from the germline V gene. V shed 4 bases and J 4 bases; nucleotides not matched to a gene: 5.

The J gene is TRBJ2-2, the V gene TRBV27; D perhaps matches TRBD1 (6 bases). The CDR3 is 14 residues long. Germline V gives CDR1 MNHEY, CDR2 SMNVEV (reference sequence). Trimming took 2 bases from V and 6 from J, leaving 10 bases between them. The CDR3 here is CASSLGGLAGELFF. CDR3 DNA: TGTGCCAGCAGTTTAGGGGGCTTGGCCGGGGAGCTGTTTTTT.

This clone was observed a handful of times. The chain recombines TRBV18 with TRBJ2-1; 8 bases are shared with TRBD2. CDR3 length equals 13 residues. Trimming took 5 bases from V and 8 from J; bases not matched to a gene: 5. CDR1 is KGHSH and CDR2 is LQKENI in the germline V gene. The chain's CDR3 is CASSTGGGDEQFF. The CDR3 bases are TGTGCCAGCTCAACCGGGGGGGGCGATGAGCAGTTCTTC.

This chain joins TRBV27 and TRBJ2-5, with 12 bases fitting TRBD1. CDR1 is MNHEY, CDR2 SMNVEV, per germline (reference sequence). Trimming took 6 bases from V and 5 from J; bases not matched to a gene: 7. The CDR3 contains 15 residues. The CDR3 nucleotides are TGTGCCAGCAGGGGGGGGACAGGGGGCTATGAGACCCAGTACTTC. Its protein is CASRGGTGGYETQYF.

The chain couples TRBV19 to TRBJ1-5; TRBD1 agrees at 9 bases. CDR1 is LNHDA, CDR2 SQIVND, per germline (reference sequence). This CDR3 has 13 residues. Trimming cost V 9 bases and J 6 bases; bases outside gene matches: 6. In DNA, the CDR3 is TGTGCCAGCGGGACAGGGTTGGGTCAGCCCCAGCATTTT. It specifies CASGTGLGQPQHF.

The count of this clone is one. The chain couples TRBV23-1 to TRBJ2-7; tentative D call: TRBD1 (5 bases). TRBV23-1 is an ORF for which the function is uncertain. Deletions cut 0 bases from V and 4 bases from J, with 16 bases between. This CDR3 has 16 amino acids. CDR3 protein: CASSQSNPTGSYEQYF. The CDR3 nucleotides read TGCGCCAGCAGTCAATCGAATCCCACAGGTTCTTACGAGCAGTACTTC.

This clone has a single count. This chain connects TRBV13 to TRBJ1-1; D remains unclear. This CDR3 region has 13 residues. The V end lost 4 bases, the J end lost 2 bases, and 8 bases lay between the germline ends. Germline lookup yields CDR1 PRHDT and CDR2 FYEKMQ (reference sequence). CDR3 coding DNA: TGTGCCAGCAGCTCGTCCAGAAACACTGAAGCTTTCTTT. Translation gives CASSSSRNTEAFF.

The rearrangement joins TRBV27 to TRBJ2-2; TRBD1 matches 7 bases. Trimming cost V 5 bases and J 5 bases; bases outside gene matches: 5. CDR1 is MNHEY, CDR2 SMNVEV, per germline (reference sequence). This CDR3 spans 14 amino acids. The chain's CDR3 is CASSPSGGTGELFF. In DNA, the CDR3 is TGTGCCAGCAGTCCCTCAGGGGGTACCGGGGAGCTGTTTTTT.

This rearrangement joins TRBV7-3 to TRBJ2-3; TRBD1 matches 7 bases. CDR1 and CDR2 from the germline V gene are SGHTA and FQGTGA. The trim removed 3 bases at V and 1 base at J, leaving 1 base unmatched. The CDR3 extends over 14 amino acids. Here the CDR3 reads CASSLGTGTDTQYF. CDR3 bases: TGTGCCAGCAGCTTGGGGACAGGCACAGATACGCAGTATTTT. The full variable domain, its missing parts supplied by reference TRBV7-3 and TRBJ2-3, is GAGVSQTPSNKVTEKGKYVELRCDPISGHTALYWYRQSLGQGPEFLIYFQGTGAADDSGLPNDRFFAVRPEGSVSTLKIQRTERGDSAVYLCASSLGTGTDTQYFGPGTRLTVL.

V is TRBV27 and J is TRBJ2-1; 11 bases are shared with TRBD1. The germline V gene has CDR1 MNHEY and CDR2 SMNVEV (reference sequence). The ends lost 5 bases at V and 6 bases at J; junction bases unmatched: 6. The CDR3 totals 15 residues. CDR3 in amino acids: CASSAGTGGFNEQFF. Written as DNA, the CDR3 is TGTGCCAGCAGTGCCGGGACAGGGGGATTCAATGAGCAGTTCTTC.

The J gene is TRBJ2-1, the V gene TRBV27, with D possibly matching TRBD1 (6 bases). Deletions cut 7 bases from V and 5 bases from J, with 21 bases between. Looked up from germline, CDR1 is MNHEY and CDR2 is SMNVEV (reference sequence). The CDR3 runs 16 residues. The CDR3 loop is CASNPIQGSRHNEQFF. The CDR3 nucleotides are TGTGCCAGCAACCCAATACAGGGTTCACGTCACAATGAGCAGTTCTTC.

The genes are TRBV29-1 and TRBJ2-6, with D possibly matching TRBD2 (6 bases). Germline V gene sequence: CDR1 SQVTM, CDR2 ANQGSEA. Trimming pared 4 bases from V and 0 bases from J, leaving 7 bases between. This CDR3 region has 14 residues. The CDR3 reads CSVGGVSGANVLTF. In DNA form, the CDR3 reads TGCAGCGTTGGCGGGGTCTCTGGGGCCAACGTCCTGACTTTC. The full variable domain, completed using reference TRBV29-1 and TRBJ2-6, is SAVISQKPSRDICQRGTSLTIQCQVDSQVTMMFWYRQQPGQSLTLIATANQGSEATYESGFVIDKFPISRPNLTFSTLTVSNMSPEDSSIYLCSVGGVSGANVLTFGAGSRLTVL.

The rearrangement uses TRBV5-1 and TRBJ1-1, with TRBD1 matching over 9 bases. The CDR3 loop spans 16 amino acids. Germline CDR1 is SGHRS and CDR2 is YFSETQ. With V trimmed by 0 bases and J by 1 base, 4 bases remained unmatched. CDR3 in amino acids: CASSLAQGARNTEAFF. CDR3 DNA sequence: TGCGCCAGCAGCTTGGCACAGGGGGCGCGGAACACTGAAGCTTTCTTT.

The chain employs TRBV27 and TRBJ2-1; 12 nucleotides match TRBD2. The trim removed 3 bases at V and 8 bases at J, leaving 5 bases unmatched. Germline V gene data show CDR1 as MNHEY and CDR2 as SMNVEV (reference sequence). This CDR3 spans 15 amino acids. CDR3 in amino acids: CASSFETSGSDEQFF. The CDR3 DNA sequence: TGTGCCAGCAGTTTCGAGACTAGCGGGAGCGATGAGCAGTTCTTC.

The chain has TRBV6-5 and TRBJ1-5, with D unresolved. Germline assignment: CDR1 MNHEY and CDR2 SVGAGI. Trimming left V 3 bases short and J 5 bases short, with 8 bases between. The CDR3 has 13 amino acids. CDR3 protein: CASSYSADQPQHF. The DNA for the CDR3 is TGTGCCAGCAGTTATTCCGCGGATCAGCCCCAGCATTTT.